This TCR beta chain appears in the sequencing data of a study of control samples from healthy donors and cancer patients. Produced via immunoSEQ multiplex PCR; TCRdb's table is partial and in-frame only. Among around 99,000 clones listed, 80% to 90% were seen once. Per germline, CDR1 SGDLS and CDR2 YYNGEE. The CDR3 sequence is 14 residues long. The V end was cut by 0 bases, the J end by 11 bases, with 17 bases between. Sequencing was done on a sample of blood. V gene TRBV9 combines with J gene TRBJ1-1; D unresolved. The receptor was isolated from a woman aged 50 to 60 in good health. The CDR3 sequence is CASSVGSAPVEAFF. The CDR3 DNA sequence: TGTGCCAGCAGCGTAGGTTCCGCACCCGTCGAGGCTTTCTTT.